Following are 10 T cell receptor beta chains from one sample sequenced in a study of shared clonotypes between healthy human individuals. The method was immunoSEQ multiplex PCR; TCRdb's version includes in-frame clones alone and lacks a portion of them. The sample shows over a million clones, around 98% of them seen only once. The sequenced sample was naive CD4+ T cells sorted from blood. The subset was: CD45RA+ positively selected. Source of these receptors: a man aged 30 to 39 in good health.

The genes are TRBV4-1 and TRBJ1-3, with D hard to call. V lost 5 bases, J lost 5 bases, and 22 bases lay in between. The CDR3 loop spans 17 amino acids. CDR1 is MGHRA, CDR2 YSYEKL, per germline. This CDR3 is CASSDLLGQPFRNTIYF. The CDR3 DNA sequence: TGCGCCAGCAGCGACCTTTTAGGTCAACCGTTTAGAAACACCATATATTTT.

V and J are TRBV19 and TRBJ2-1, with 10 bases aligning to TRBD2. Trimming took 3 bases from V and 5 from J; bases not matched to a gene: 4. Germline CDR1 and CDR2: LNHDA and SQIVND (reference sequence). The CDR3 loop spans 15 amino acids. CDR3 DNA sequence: TGTGCCAGTAGTATCCGGACTAGCGGTCACAATGAGCAGTTCTTC. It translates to CASSIRTSGHNEQFF.

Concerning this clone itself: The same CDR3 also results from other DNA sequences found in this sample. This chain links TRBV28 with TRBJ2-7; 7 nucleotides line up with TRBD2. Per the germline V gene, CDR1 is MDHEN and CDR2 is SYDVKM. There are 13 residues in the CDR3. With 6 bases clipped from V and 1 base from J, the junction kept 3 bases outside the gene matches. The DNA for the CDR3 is TGTGCCAGCAGCCCGGGGGGATCCTACGAGCAGTACTTC. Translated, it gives CASSPGGSYEQYF.

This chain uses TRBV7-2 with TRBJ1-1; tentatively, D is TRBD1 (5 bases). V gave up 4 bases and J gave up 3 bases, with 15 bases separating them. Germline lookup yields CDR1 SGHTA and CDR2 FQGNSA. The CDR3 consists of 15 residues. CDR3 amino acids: CASSSSQARDTEAFF. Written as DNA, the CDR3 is TGTGCCAGCAGCTCAAGTCAGGCCAGGGACACTGAAGCTTTCTTT.

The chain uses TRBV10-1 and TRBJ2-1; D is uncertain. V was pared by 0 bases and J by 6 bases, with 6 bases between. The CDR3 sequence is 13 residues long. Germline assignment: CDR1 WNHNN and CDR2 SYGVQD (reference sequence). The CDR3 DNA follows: TGCGCCAGCAGTGAGTCCCTAGGCAATGAGCAGTTCTTC. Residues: CASSESLGNEQFF.

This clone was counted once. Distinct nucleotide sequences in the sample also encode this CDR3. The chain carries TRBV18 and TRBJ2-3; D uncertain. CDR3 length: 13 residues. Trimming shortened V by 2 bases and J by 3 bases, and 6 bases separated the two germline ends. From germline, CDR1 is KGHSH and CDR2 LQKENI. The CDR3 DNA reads TGTGCCAGCTCACCAAGTGTGACAGATACGCAGTATTTT. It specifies CASSPSVTDTQYF. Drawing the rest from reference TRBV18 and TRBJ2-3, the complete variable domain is NAGVMQNPRHLVRRRGQEARLRCSPMKGHSHVYWYRQLPEEGLKFMVYLQKENIIDESGMPKERFSAEFPKEGPSILRIQQVVRGDSAAYFCASSPSVTDTQYFGPGTRLTVL.

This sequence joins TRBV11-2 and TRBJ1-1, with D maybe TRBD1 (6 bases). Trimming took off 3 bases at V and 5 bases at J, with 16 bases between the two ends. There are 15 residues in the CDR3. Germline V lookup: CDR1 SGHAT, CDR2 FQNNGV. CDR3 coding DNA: TGTGCCAGCAGCTTTAGATTAGGGGGGGTAACTGAAGCTTTCTTT. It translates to CASSFRLGGVTEAFF.

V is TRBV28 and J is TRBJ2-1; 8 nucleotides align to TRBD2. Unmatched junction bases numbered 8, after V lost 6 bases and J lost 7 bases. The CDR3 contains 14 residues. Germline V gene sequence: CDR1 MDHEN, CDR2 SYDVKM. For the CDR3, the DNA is TGTGCCAGCAGCGACGGTTCGGGGGGGAATGAGCAGTTCTTC. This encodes CASSDGSGGNEQFF.

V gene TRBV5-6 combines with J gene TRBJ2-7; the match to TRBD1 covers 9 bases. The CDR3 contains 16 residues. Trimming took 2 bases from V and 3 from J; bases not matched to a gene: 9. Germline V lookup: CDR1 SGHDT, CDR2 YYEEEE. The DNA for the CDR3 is TGTGCCAGCAGCTTAATCCCGGGACAGGGAGGCTACGAGCAGTACTTC. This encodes CASSLIPGQGGYEQYF.

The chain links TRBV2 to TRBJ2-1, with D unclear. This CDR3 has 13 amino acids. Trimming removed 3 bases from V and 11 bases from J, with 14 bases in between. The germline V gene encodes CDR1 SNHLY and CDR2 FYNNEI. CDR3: CASSDGLTTQQFF. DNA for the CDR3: TGTGCCAGCAGTGATGGCCTAACTACTCAGCAGTTCTTC.